This T cell receptor (beta chain) was identified during a study of vaccination effects on CD4 cells after COVID-19 (dated by TCRdb to 2022 to 2024). At the level of the whole study: Two doses of either the BNT162b2 or the mRNA-1273 mRNA SARS-CoV-2 vaccine were administered to participants. Cultures from other donors in the study were sequenced using the Oncomine TCR Beta short-read assay on an Illumina iSeq 100. SARS-CoV-2 spike-specific CD4+ TCR repertoires from before and after mRNA vaccination were compared in COVID-19 convalescent patients and in infection-naive vaccine recipients. Altogether, around ten COVID-19 convalescent patients and a handful of SARS-CoV-2-naive healthy vaccine recipients made up the full study.

Study-wide findings and limitations: Among healthy vaccine recipients, nearly all vaccine-induced clones were SARS-CoV-2 mono-reactive, and just 1 of 255 was cross-reactive with common cold coronaviruses. Marked clonal contraction was observed in both infection-induced and vaccine-induced clones at late post-vaccination timepoints, consistent with waning T cell responses. Only a small number of convalescent patients were included, and no early post-infection timepoints were available, which limited the study.

The protocol used for the library was the immunoSEQ multiplex PCR assay. DNA from the cultured, isolated CD4+ T cells was subjected to TCR beta CDR3 sequencing. The source study handled its data this way. Non-productive TCR sequences were removed, reads were trimmed to the CDR3 region, and CDR3s of at least 7 amino acids were retained. Antigen-specific clonotypes were identified using the MANAFEST web app by comparison of expansion in peptide wells against reference cultures. For clones to be considered positive, expansion at FDR<0.05 versus reference and all other wells, an odds ratio above 5, and a frequency above 0.1% in two replicate wells were required. Cross-reactive clonotypes were defined as significantly expanded in SARS-CoV-2 spike wells and in at least one common cold coronavirus spike condition. Levenshtein distance calculated with the stringdist R package was used to assess CDR3 similarity, and unrooted trees were constructed with ape in R 3.6.1. Held by TCRdb, this immuneACCESS table contains in-frame sequences only and omits some clones. Under half of the omission traces to an unresolved V gene where checked; the cause of the rest is unknown. From that table come the V and J calls and clone size; the DNA was used to work out D and trimming. Present in this sample are about 79,000 clones, 74% of which were seen just once. The top ten clonotypes cover 1.5% to 2% of the sample.

V is pared back by 2 bases and J by 4 bases, with 5 bases lying between the germline termini. Taken from cysteine to phenylalanine, the CDR3 has 13 residues. Solely the CDR3 DNA is kept, with 39 bases framed from the first base. CDR1 and CDR2 are drawn from the germline V gene: SGHTA, FQGNSA. Concerning this clone itself: Its binding antigen is unknown. No base-level quality is on record; no much larger clone is a single base apart.

The ViraFEST assay stimulated PBMC with viral peptide pools and then used TCR sequencing to identify antigen-specific CD4+ T cell clonotypes by expansion. After 10 days of culture, CD4+ T cells were isolated with the EasySep CD4+ T cell isolation kit. Healthy vaccine recipients had no prior SARS-CoV-2 infection, confirmed by negative nucleocapsid antibodies before and after vaccination. Some 2.2 million PBMC per well were cultured in IMDM with about 5% human AB serum, 8 to 10 IU/ml IL-2 and gentamicin, plus 10 ug/ml peptides. Half of the culture medium was replaced with fresh IL-2-containing medium on days 3 and 7. Unless noted otherwise, every peptide stimulation condition was grown in triplicate wells. PBMC were separated from whole blood using Ficoll-Paque Plus gradient centrifugation and were then either cryopreserved at -140C or used fresh. The spike proteins of SARS-CoV-2 and of the common cold coronaviruses HCoV-NL63, HCoV-OC43 and HCoV-229E were spanned by overlapping peptide pools. Genomic DNA was extracted from cultured CD4+ T cells with the QIAamp micro DNA kit.

Rearrangement joined TRBV7-2 to TRBJ1-4; no D gene is confidently identified. Here the sequenced sample was CD4+ T cells from PBMCs cultured with HCoV-229E spike peptides, taken before COVID-19 vaccination. The cell subset or site label of this sample denotes: HCoV-229E spike overlapping peptide pool stimulation. The TCR originated in a human donor who received a COVID-19 vaccine. The encoded CDR3 is CASSLTLNEKLFF. The nucleotide sequence reads as follows: TGTGCCAGCAGCTTAACCCTTAATGAAAAACTGTTTTTT.